This TCR beta chain was found in a study of beta chain features in type 1 diabetes. Study conclusions and caveats: Fewer insertions but more deletions were seen at VDJ junctions in type 1 diabetes patients. The similarity of naive, central memory and Treg TCRB repertoires appeared greater among patients than among healthy donors.

This clone was seen a handful of times. The antigen remains undetermined. Expressed TCRB transcripts were sequenced because the entire RNA isolate underwent reverse transcription. An average of approximately 3.6 million reads was obtained for naive, central memory and regulatory T cell samples. Only in-frame clones appear in the TCRdb table, and some are missing; sequencing was by immunoSEQ multiplex PCR. Here the sample spans some 150,000 clones, 9.5% to 10% being singletons. Populations isolated by sorting all had purity greater than 95%. CDR3 size: 16 residues. V lost 4 bases and J lost 5; bases outside the gene matches: 7. From germline, CDR1 is LGHNA and CDR2 YNFKEQ.

Source material: central memory CD4+ T cells from blood. This receptor was taken from a woman between 35 and 50 years old in good health. The V gene is TRBV4-2, the J gene TRBJ2-2; 10 bases match TRBD1. The CDR3 DNA is TGTGCCAGCAGCCCGAGGGACAGGGGTGGGACCGGGGAGCTGTTTTTT. The encoded protein is CASSPRDRGGTGELFF.